The entry below gives a single T cell receptor (beta chain) sequence along with its context. No antigen is known for it. This entry comes from a study of cytomegalovirus exposure and HLA in healthy donors. Study as a whole: Early on, a data release was issued that held 85 million to 95 million unique TCRs from HLA-typed donors. Study-wide results and limits: Previously analyzed data showed that most TCR beta V segments were productive at a frequency of about 87% or about 30%. Some V segments (TRBV6-2 and TRBV6-3 among them) were excluded as indistinguishable.

PCR primers comprised 60 Vbeta and 13 Jbeta primers. TCRdb's copy holds only in-frame clones and misses some; the assay was immunoSEQ multiplex PCR. This sample yields just over 150,000 clones, of which around four fifths are seen a single time; roughly 1.9% belongs to the top ten. This CDR3 has 11 residues. Between the trimmed V and J ends, which lost 7 bases and 8 bases, there was a span of 12 bases. Germline assignment: CDR1 SGDLS and CDR2 YYNGEE. The sequence derives from a female donor in good health and CMV-seronegative. The sample taken for sequencing was PBMCs. The genes are TRBV9 and TRBJ1-2, with D tentatively TRBD1 (6 bases). The CDR3 sequence: CASWGLGGYTF. The CDR3 region has the DNA TGTGCCAGCTGGGGGCTCGGAGGCTACACCTTC. The entire variable domain, with the rest obtained from reference TRBV9 and TRBJ1-2, is as follows: DSGVTQTPKHLITATGQRVTLRCSPRSGDLSVYWYQQSLDQGLQFLIQYYNGEERAKGNILERFSAQQFPDLHSELNLSSLELGDSALYFCASWGLGGYTFGSGTRLTVV.